The 25 T cell receptor beta chains presented below share a single source sample, sequenced in a study of OX40 agonist ivuxolimab in advanced cancers. The protocol was immunoSEQ multiplex PCR, while the TCRdb copy is restricted to in-frame clones and leaves out a portion. The table includes about 88,000 clones, roughly 85% detected once. The sequencing used CD4+ or CD8+ T cells sorted from blood, collected in a trial of the OX40 agonist ivuxolimab. Receptor source: an adult with an advanced solid tumor such as melanoma, head and neck, liver or kidney cancer.

The chain recombines TRBV9 with TRBJ2-3, with D possibly TRBD2 on 5 matching bases. CDR3 length: 19 residues. Germline-derived CDR1 and CDR2 are SGDLS and YYNGEE. The germline V and J ends were trimmed by 0 bases and 2 bases, with 22 bases remaining between them. This chain's CDR3 is CASSVVGVSHVDPTDTQYF. CDR3 in DNA: TGTGCCAGCAGCGTAGTGGGAGTTAGTCACGTCGACCCCACAGATACGCAGTATTTT.

This rearrangement joins TRBV19 to TRBJ1-5; no reliable D call. The V gene's germline CDR1 is LNHDA and CDR2 SQIVND (reference sequence). The CDR3 covers 17 residues. Trimming cost V 2 bases and J 9 bases, with 23 bases left between them. The CDR3 protein is CASSINRQGRSPGPQHF. CDR3 sequence (DNA): TGTGCCAGTAGTATAAACCGGCAAGGAAGGTCCCCCGGGCCCCAGCATTTT. The full variable domain, rest sourced from reference TRBV19 and TRBJ1-5, is DGGITQSPKYLFRKEGQNVTLSCEQNLNHDAMYWYRQDPGQGLRLIYYSQIVNDFQKGDIAEGYSVSREKKESFPLTVTSAQKNPTAFYLCASSINRQGRSPGPQHFGDGTRLSIL.

A few counts support this clone. CDR3 region: CASSLGLTSEKLFF. The CDR3 DNA reads as TGTGCCAGCAGCTTGGGTCTTACCAGCGAAAAACTGTTTTTT. The rearrangement uses TRBV5-8 and TRBJ1-4; no reliable D call. Looked up from germline, CDR1 is SGHTS and CDR2 is YDEGEE. This CDR3 is 14 amino acids long. V lost 0 bases, J lost 8 bases, and 11 bases lay in between.

This chain links TRBV30 with TRBJ1-6, with a tentative D call TRBD1 (6 bases). There are 16 residues in the CDR3. Trimming stripped 0 bases from V and 7 bases from J, with 16 bases between. Per the germline V gene, CDR1 is GTSNPN and CDR2 is SVGIG (reference sequence). The CDR3 spells CAWSVMGAQGNSPLHF. CDR3 nucleotide sequence: TGTGCCTGGAGTGTAATGGGCGCCCAGGGGAATTCACCCCTCCACTTT. The full variable domain, completed using reference TRBV30 and TRBJ1-6, is SQTIHQWPATLVQPVGSPLSLECTVEGTSNPNLYWYRQAAGRGLQLLFYSVGIGQISSEVPQNLSASRPQDRQFILSSKKLLLSDSGFYLCAWSVMGAQGNSPLHFGNGTRLTVT.

The chain joins TRBV6-1 to TRBJ1-2; TRBD1 matches at 8 bases. The germline V gene has CDR1 MNHNS and CDR2 SASEGT. With V trimmed by 7 bases and J by 3 bases, 7 bases remained unmatched. This CDR3 is built from 14 residues. CDR3: CASTKTGGYYGYTF. CDR3 DNA sequence: TGTGCCAGCACCAAAACAGGGGGATACTATGGCTACACCTTC.

The chain joins TRBV4-3 to TRBJ2-5; 7 bases map to TRBD1. The J segment lost 4 bases and the V segment lost 0 bases, leaving 2 bases of the junction unmatched. Germline V gene lookup returns CDR1 LGHNA and CDR2 YSLEER. The length of the CDR3 is 14 residues. This chain's CDR3 is CASSQDRDRETQYF. The DNA for the CDR3 is TGCGCCAGCAGCCAAGACCGGGACAGAGAGACCCAGTACTTC.

This clone was observed once. The chain carries TRBV7-8 and TRBJ1-3; D is uncertain. Germline V gene data show CDR1 as SGHVS and CDR2 as FQNEAQ. The CDR3 extends over 14 amino acids. The V end was cut by 3 bases, the J end by 1 base, with 7 bases between. Here the CDR3 DNA reads TGTGCCAGCAGCTTTTCGGGATCTGGAAACACCATATATTTT. Amino acid sequence: CASSFSGSGNTIYF.

This chain uses TRBV19 with TRBJ2-6; D call uncertain. The CDR3 runs to 15 residues. Trimming took off 10 bases at V and 1 base at J, with 14 bases between the two ends. The germline V gene encodes CDR1 LNHDA and CDR2 SQIVND (reference sequence). CDR3: CATRPLESGANVLTF. In nucleotides, the CDR3 is TGTGCCACTCGCCCCCTAGAGTCTGGGGCCAACGTCCTGACTTTC.

Remarks on this clone: One end of the junction varies from germline; a read error may be responsible. This chain uses TRBV27 with TRBJ1-3, with 8 bases fitting TRBD1. Germline-derived CDR1 and CDR2 are MNHEY and SMNVEV (reference sequence). The CDR3 is 16 residues long. The CDR3 region is CASTTGQGECWKHHIF. CDR3 nucleotide sequence: TGTGCCAGCACCACAGGACAGGGAGAGTGTTGGAAACACCATATATTT.

The chain employs TRBV6-5 and TRBJ1-5, with D maybe TRBD1 (5 bases). CDR1 and CDR2 (germline): MNHEY, SVGAGI. The CDR3 is made up of 15 amino acids. The V end lost 5 bases, the J end lost 4 bases, and 15 bases lay between the germline ends. In DNA, the CDR3 is TGTGCCAGCAGTCGAGACAGAGCCTTTAATCAGCCCCAGCATTTT. Translation: CASSRDRAFNQPQHF.

This chain links TRBV6-5 with TRBJ1-1; D uncertain. V shed 2 bases and J shed 1 base, with 5 bases lying between them. The CDR3 is made up of 13 amino acids. Germline V gives CDR1 MNHEY, CDR2 SVGAGI. CDR3 sequence reads: CASSYEENTEAFF. The CDR3 region has the DNA TGTGCCAGCAGTTACGAAGAGAACACTGAAGCTTTCTTT.

This chain connects TRBV7-3 to TRBJ2-2; a weak D match, TRBD1 (5 bases). V lost 0 bases, J lost 0 bases, and 14 bases lay in between. CDR1 and CDR2 from the germline V gene are SGHTA and FQGTGA. This CDR3 has 18 residues. This CDR3 is CASSLTSRWGPNTGELFF. CDR3 nucleotide sequence: TGTGCCAGCAGCTTAACCTCAAGATGGGGCCCGAACACCGGGGAGCTGTTTTTT.

A note on this clone: Other DNA sequences in this specimen translate into the identical CDR3. The V and J genes are TRBV18 and TRBJ1-4; D is ambiguous. V dropped 3 bases and J dropped 0 bases, with 2 bases sitting between them. The CDR3 is 13 amino acids. The germline V gene has CDR1 KGHSH and CDR2 LQKENI. CDR3 DNA: TGTGCCAGCTCACCCGCAACTAATGAAAAACTGTTTTTT. As protein: CASSPATNEKLFF.

The rearrangement uses TRBV27 and TRBJ2-5, with 12 nucleotides matching TRBD2. The CDR3 spans 15 residues. The V and J ends lost 6 bases and 1 base, in that order; junction bases with no gene match: 3. Germline loops: CDR1 MNHEY, CDR2 SMNVEV (reference sequence). The chain's CDR3 is CASRVTSGGQETQYF. In DNA, the CDR3 is TGTGCCAGCAGGGTGACTAGCGGGGGCCAAGAGACCCAGTACTTC.

This chain joins TRBV7-6 and TRBJ1-1; D unresolved. The length of the CDR3 is 16 residues. The germline V gene encodes CDR1 SGHVS and CDR2 FNYEAQ. Trimming took off 0 bases at V and 6 bases at J, with 17 bases between the two ends. CDR3 DNA sequence: TGTGCCAGCAGCTTAGCGGACCGGGCTTTTGGCGCTGAAGCTTTCTTT. Translation gives CASSLADRAFGAEAFF.

The rearrangement links TRBV2 to TRBJ2-2; D unresolved. Germline V gives CDR1 SNHLY, CDR2 FYNNEI. The CDR3 has 14 residues. Trimming cost V 4 bases and J 0 bases, with 6 bases left between them. The CDR3 DNA reads TGTGCCAGCAGTGGGCAAGCGAACACCGGGGAGCTGTTTTTT. Its protein is CASSGQANTGELFF.

As DNA, the CDR3 is TGCAGTGCATCCCCGGGCCCTGGAGCTTTCTTT. It encodes CSASPGPGAFF. The rearrangement links TRBV20-1 to TRBJ1-1; D not certain. This CDR3 is 11 amino acids long. CDR1 is DFQATT and CDR2 is SNEGSKA in the germline V gene (reference sequence). Deletions cut 6 bases from V and 10 bases from J, with 15 bases between.

The rearrangement links TRBV5-1 to TRBJ1-1; no reliable D call. Germline CDR1 and CDR2: SGHRS and YFSETQ. The germline V and J ends were trimmed by 0 bases and 7 bases, with 10 bases remaining between them. The CDR3 contains 13 residues. This CDR3 reads CASSLGGLFEAFF. CDR3 sequence (DNA): TGCGCCAGCAGCTTGGGAGGCCTTTTTGAAGCTTTCTTT. The entire variable domain, with the rest obtained from reference TRBV5-1 and TRBJ1-1, is as follows: KAGVTQTPRYLIKTRGQQVTLSCSPISGHRSVSWYQQTPGQGLQFLFEYFSETQRNKGNFPGRFSGRQFSNSRSEMNVSTLELGDSALYLCASSLGGLFEAFFGQGTRLTVV.

The CDR3 is CASSHVGRVRGQPQHF. The DNA of the CDR3 is TGCGCCAGCAGCCACGTCGGGAGGGTTAGGGGTCAGCCCCAGCATTTT. The chain links TRBV4-1 to TRBJ1-5, with a possible D match to TRBD1 (5 bases). Per germline, CDR1 MGHRA and CDR2 YSYEKL. The CDR3 runs to 16 residues. V dropped 3 bases and J dropped 6 bases, with 18 bases sitting between them.

The chain carries TRBV19 and TRBJ2-5, with D perhaps matching TRBD1 or TRBD2 (5 bases each). V was clipped by 5 bases and J by 4 bases, with 11 bases between them. The length of the CDR3 is 13 residues. Germline V gene data show CDR1 as LNHDA and CDR2 as SQIVND (reference sequence). The CDR3: CASSPPGTETQYF. CDR3 sequence (DNA): TGTGCCAGTAGTCCGCCGGGGACAGAGACCCAGTACTTC.

This clone turned up a few times. The chain has TRBV2 and TRBJ2-5, with 11 bases matching TRBD2. Losses at the gene ends were 8 bases for V and 2 bases for J; bases not matched to a gene: 13. This CDR3 region has 17 residues. In germline, CDR1 is SNHLY, CDR2 FYNNEI. As DNA, the CDR3 is TGTGCCAGCCCCCGGTACTCTAGCGGGGGGTATCAAGAGACCCAGTACTTC. This gives the protein CASPRYSSGGYQETQYF.

The rearrangement links TRBV5-6 to TRBJ2-7, with a tentative D call TRBD1 (6 bases). V was shortened by 4 bases and J by 0 bases, with 20 bases between the two germline ends. The germline V gene has CDR1 SGHDT and CDR2 YYEEEE. This CDR3 has 17 amino acids. The chain's CDR3 is CASSRRETGIHSYEQYF. For the CDR3, the DNA is TGTGCCAGCAGCCGAAGGGAAACAGGGATTCACTCCTACGAGCAGTACTTC. Variable domain in full (rest from reference TRBV5-6 and TRBJ2-7): DAGVTQSPTHLIKTRGQQVTLRCSPKSGHDTVSWYQQALGQGPQFIFQYYEEEERQRGNFPDRFSGHQFPNYSSELNVNALLLGDSALYLCASSRRETGIHSYEQYFGPGTRLTVT.

The table lists this clone with a count of one. This sequence joins TRBV7-3 and TRBJ2-2, with unresolved D. Germline lookup yields CDR1 SGHTA and CDR2 FQGTGA. Trimming stripped 2 bases from V and 2 bases from J, with 6 bases between. The CDR3 spans 14 residues. CDR3: CASSLFDNTGELFF. The CDR3 nucleotides are TGTGCCAGCAGCTTATTCGATAACACCGGGGAGCTGTTTTTT. The full variable domain, with the rest looked up from reference TRBV7-3 and TRBJ2-2, is GAGVSQTPSNKVTEKGKYVELRCDPISGHTALYWYRQSLGQGPEFLIYFQGTGAADDSGLPNDRFFAVRPEGSVSTLKIQRTERGDSAVYLCASSLFDNTGELFFGEGSRLTVL.

This clone was seen more than once but under ten times. The chain carries TRBV9 and TRBJ1-3; D unclear. Trimming left V 0 bases short and J 0 bases short, with 10 bases between. CDR3 length: 16 residues. Germline V gene lookup returns CDR1 SGDLS and CDR2 YYNGEE. The CDR3 region has the DNA TGTGCCAGCAGCGTAGCTCCCGGCGACTCTGGAAACACCATATATTTT. Residues: CASSVAPGDSGNTIYF.

The chain links TRBV5-8 to TRBJ2-7; the D is unclear. Germline V gene lookup returns CDR1 SGHTS and CDR2 YDEGEE. The CDR3 sequence is 12 residues long. Trimming left V 1 base short and J 4 bases short, with 6 bases between. The CDR3 DNA is TGTGCCAGCAGCTTGTACCATTACGAGCAGTACGTC. Protein sequence: CASSLYHYEQYV.